This T cell receptor (beta chain) is from a study of TIL therapy for anti-PD-1-resistant metastatic lung cancer. This clone was detected a few times. Its antigen is not known. The time point denotes: pre-treatment sample, taken before nivolumab and TIL therapy. Most excised metastases sampled were pleural nodules or supraclavicular lymph nodes. Patients were adults with stage 4 NSCLC. Study-level findings and limits: The cohort had more treatment-naive, never-smoker and oncogene-addicted patients than typical. Many TIL product clones were absent from baseline tumor, suggesting clonal contraction.

Germline V lookup: CDR1 LNHDA, CDR2 SQIVND (reference sequence). V shed 5 bases and J shed 1 base, with 11 bases lying between them. This CDR3 is 14 amino acids long. The immunoSEQ assay was v3. Survey-level samples got 1.5 million to 2.5 million read pairs; deep-level samples got roughly 4.5-6 million. Sequencing used immunoSEQ multiplex PCR; TCRdb keeps in-frame clones, though not all of them. Of roughly 50,000 clones detected, approximately 70% appear once; the ten largest clones hold around 5.9%. The specimen comprised tumor tissue, sampled at baseline. The clonotype originates from a person between 25 and 79 years old with non-small cell lung cancer. This chain connects TRBV19 to TRBJ1-1, with D possibly TRBD1 on 6 matching bases. The CDR3 DNA sequence: TGTGCCAGTAGTGCCCTAGGGGGGAACACTGAAGCTTTCTTT. The encoded protein is CASSALGGNTEAFF.